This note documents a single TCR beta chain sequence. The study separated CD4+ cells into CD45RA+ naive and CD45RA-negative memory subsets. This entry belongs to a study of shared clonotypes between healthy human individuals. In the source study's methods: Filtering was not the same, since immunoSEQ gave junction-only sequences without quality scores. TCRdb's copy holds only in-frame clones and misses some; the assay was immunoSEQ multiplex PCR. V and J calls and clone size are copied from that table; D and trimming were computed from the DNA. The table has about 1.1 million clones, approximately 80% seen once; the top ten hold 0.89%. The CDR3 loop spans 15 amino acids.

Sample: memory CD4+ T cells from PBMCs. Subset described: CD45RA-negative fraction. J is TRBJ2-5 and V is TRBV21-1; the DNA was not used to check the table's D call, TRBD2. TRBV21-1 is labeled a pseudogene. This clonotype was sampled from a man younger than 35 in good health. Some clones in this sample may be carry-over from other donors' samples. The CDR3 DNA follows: TGTGCCAGCAGCAAAGCGAGAACGTACCAAGAGACCCAGTACTTC. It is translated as CASSKARTYQETQYF.